This T cell receptor beta chain was identified in a study of neurological immune-mediated disorders. Notes on this clonotype: Its antigen is unknown.

The time point here: technical triplicate 3. PBMCs stored at -80 C, 2 million in total, were the source of the unsorted libraries. V was shortened by 2 bases and J by 5 bases, with 11 bases between the two germline ends. Per the germline V gene, CDR1 is SGHRS and CDR2 is YFSETQ. This CDR3 region has 13 residues. Synthesis of cDNA was accomplished via 5'RACE employing 10-nucleotide random UMIs. TCRdb independently ran MiXCR on the 5' RACE reads; one entry per CDR3 protein. Among some 47,000 distinct CDR3 sequences listed, 20% to 25% were seen once. Regarding the study as a whole: The most TCR clonal expansion was seen in HTLV-1-associated myelopathy, whereas the least was seen in multiple sclerosis, below the level in healthy controls.

The sequencing sample was made of PBMCs. The TCR originated in a man between 60 and 70 years old with HTLV-1-associated myelopathy (HAM/TSP). This rearrangement joins TRBV5-1 to TRBJ2-7, with unresolved D. CDR3 in amino acids: CASSFAGLDEQYF. The CDR3 coding sequence is TGCGCCAGCAGCTTCGCTGGGTTGGACGAGCAGTACTTC.